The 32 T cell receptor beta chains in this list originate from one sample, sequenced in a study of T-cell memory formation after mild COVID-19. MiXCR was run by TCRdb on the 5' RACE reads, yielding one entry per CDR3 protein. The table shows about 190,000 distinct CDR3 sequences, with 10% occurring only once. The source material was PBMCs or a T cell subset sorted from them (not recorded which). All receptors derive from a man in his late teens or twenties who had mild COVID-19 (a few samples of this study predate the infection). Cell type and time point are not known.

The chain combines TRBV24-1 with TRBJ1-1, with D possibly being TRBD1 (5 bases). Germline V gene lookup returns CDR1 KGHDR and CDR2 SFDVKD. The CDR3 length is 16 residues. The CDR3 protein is CADLRGGHQVNTEAFF. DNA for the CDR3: TGTGCTGACCTGCGGGGAGGACATCAAGTGAACACTGAAGCTTTCTTT.

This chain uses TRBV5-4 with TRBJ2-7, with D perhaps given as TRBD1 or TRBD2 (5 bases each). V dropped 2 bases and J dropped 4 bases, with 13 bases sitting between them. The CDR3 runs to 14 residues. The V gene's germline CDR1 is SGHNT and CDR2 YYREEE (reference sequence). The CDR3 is CASSLPGTEYEQYF. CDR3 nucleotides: TGTGCCAGCAGCTTACCCGGGACCGAATACGAGCAGTACTTC.

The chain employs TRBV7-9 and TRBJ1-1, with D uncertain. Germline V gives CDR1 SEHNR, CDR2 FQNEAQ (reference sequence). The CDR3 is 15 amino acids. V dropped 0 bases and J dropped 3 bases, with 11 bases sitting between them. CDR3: CASSLALFSHTEAFF. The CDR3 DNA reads TGTGCCAGCAGCTTAGCGCTTTTCAGCCACACTGAAGCTTTCTTT.

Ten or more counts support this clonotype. CDR3 nucleotides: TGCGCCAGCAGCCCCGAGAGTCTGAACACTGAAGCTTTCTTT. Amino acids: CASSPESLNTEAFF. This chain links TRBV5-1 with TRBJ1-1, with no clear D. The CDR3 runs 14 residues. Germline V gene data show CDR1 as SGHRS and CDR2 as YFSETQ. V lost 4 bases and J 0 bases, leaving 10 bases between the germline ends.

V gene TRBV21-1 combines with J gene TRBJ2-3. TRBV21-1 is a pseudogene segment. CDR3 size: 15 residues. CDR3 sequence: CASSIGDTSTDTQYF. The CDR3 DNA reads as TGTGCCAGCAGCATAGGAGACACCAGCACAGATACGCAGTATTTT.

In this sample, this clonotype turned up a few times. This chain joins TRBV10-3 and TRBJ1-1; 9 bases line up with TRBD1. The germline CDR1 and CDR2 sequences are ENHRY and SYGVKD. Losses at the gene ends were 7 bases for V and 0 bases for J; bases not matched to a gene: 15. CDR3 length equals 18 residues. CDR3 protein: CAITSMPGTGTMNTEAFF. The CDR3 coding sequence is TGTGCCATCACCTCCATGCCCGGGACAGGGACCATGAACACTGAAGCTTTCTTT.

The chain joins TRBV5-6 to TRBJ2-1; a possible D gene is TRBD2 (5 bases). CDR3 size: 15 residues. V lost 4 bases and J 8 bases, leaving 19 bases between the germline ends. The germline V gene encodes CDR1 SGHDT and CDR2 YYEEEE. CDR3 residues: CASSRPGTSSHEQFF. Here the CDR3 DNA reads TGTGCCAGCAGCCGGCCGGGAACCTCCTCCCATGAGCAGTTCTTC. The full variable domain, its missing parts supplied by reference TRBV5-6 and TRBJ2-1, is DAGVTQSPTHLIKTRGQQVTLRCSPKSGHDTVSWYQQALGQGPQFIFQYYEEEERQRGNFPDRFSGHQFPNYSSELNVNALLLGDSALYLCASSRPGTSSHEQFFGPGTRLTVL.

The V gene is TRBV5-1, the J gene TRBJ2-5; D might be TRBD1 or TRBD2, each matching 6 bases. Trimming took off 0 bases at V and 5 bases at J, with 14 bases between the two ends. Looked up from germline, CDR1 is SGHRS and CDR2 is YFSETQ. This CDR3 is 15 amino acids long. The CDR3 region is CASSLDIGGRETQYF. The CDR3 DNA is TGCGCCAGCAGCTTGGATATAGGGGGGCGGGAGACCCAGTACTTC.

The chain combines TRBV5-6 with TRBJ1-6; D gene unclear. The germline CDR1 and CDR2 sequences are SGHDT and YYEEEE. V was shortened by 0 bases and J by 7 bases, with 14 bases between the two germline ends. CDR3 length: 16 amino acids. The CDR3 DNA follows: TGTGCCAGCAGCTTGGCGGCCGCCGGCAGGAATTCACCCCTCCACTTT. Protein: CASSLAAAGRNSPLHF.

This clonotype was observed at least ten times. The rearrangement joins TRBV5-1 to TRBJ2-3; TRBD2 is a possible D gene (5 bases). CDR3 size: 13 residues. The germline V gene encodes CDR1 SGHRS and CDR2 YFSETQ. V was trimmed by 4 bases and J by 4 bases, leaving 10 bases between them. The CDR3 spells CASSTEGSDTQYF. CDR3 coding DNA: TGCGCCAGCAGCACTGAGGGATCAGATACGCAGTATTTT.

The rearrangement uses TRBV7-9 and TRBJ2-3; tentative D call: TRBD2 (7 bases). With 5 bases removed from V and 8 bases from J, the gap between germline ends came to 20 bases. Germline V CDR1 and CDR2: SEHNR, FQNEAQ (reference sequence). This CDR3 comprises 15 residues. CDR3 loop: CASSVSLQGGGTQYF. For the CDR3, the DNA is TGTGCCAGCAGCGTTTCGTTACAGGGCGGGGGTACGCAGTATTTT.

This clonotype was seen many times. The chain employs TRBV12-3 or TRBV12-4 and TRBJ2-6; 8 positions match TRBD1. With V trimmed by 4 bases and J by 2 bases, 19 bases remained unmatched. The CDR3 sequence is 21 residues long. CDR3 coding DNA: TGTGCCAGCAGTTCAAGACCCCGATTCGGACAGGGTCTTCCTGGGGCCAACGTCCTGACTTTC. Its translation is CASSSRPRFGQGLPGANVLTF.

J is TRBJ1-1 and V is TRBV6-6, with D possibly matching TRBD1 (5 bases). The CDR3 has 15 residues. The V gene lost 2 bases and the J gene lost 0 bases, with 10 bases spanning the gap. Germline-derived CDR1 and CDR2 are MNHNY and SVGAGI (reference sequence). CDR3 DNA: TGTGCCAGCAGTTACAGGGACGGAATGAACACTGAAGCTTTCTTT. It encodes CASSYRDGMNTEAFF.

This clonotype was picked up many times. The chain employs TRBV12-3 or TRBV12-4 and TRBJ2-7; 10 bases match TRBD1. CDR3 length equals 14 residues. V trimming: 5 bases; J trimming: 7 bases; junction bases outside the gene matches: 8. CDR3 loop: CASSPWDRGREQYF. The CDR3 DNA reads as TGTGCCAGCAGTCCCTGGGACAGGGGTAGGGAGCAGTACTTC.

The CDR3 protein is CASKEPGGFREQYF. CDR3 DNA: TGTGCCAGCAAAGAACCAGGGGGCTTCCGCGAGCAGTACTTC. This chain links TRBV6-2 or TRBV6-3 with TRBJ2-7; 8 bases match TRBD1. The CDR3 extends over 14 amino acids. CDR1 is MNHEY and CDR2 is SVGEGT in the germline V gene. V shed 7 bases and J 6 bases; nucleotides not matched to a gene: 11.

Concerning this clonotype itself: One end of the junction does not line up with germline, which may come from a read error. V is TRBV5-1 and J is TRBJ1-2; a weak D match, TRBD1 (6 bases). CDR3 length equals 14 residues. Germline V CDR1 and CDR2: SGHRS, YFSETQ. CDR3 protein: CASSEVTGNYGYNF. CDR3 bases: TGCGCCAGCAGCGAGGTAACAGGGAACTATGGCTACAACTTC.

The CDR3 DNA is TGTGCCAGCAGCGTTGACCTAGCGGGGACGAGCTCCTACAATGAGCAGTTCTTC. Translating gives CASSVDLAGTSSYNEQFF. The rearrangement uses TRBV9 and TRBJ2-1, with TRBD2 identical over 9 bases. V lost 2 bases, J lost 0 bases, and 9 bases stayed unmatched. The germline V gene has CDR1 SGDLS and CDR2 YYNGEE. The CDR3 extends over 18 amino acids.

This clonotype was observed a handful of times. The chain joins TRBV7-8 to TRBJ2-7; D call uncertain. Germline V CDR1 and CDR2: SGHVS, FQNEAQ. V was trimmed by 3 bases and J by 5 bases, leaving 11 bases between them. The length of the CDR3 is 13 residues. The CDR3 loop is CASSLAPFHEQYV. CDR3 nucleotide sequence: TGTGCCAGCAGCTTGGCCCCTTTCCACGAGCAGTACGTC.

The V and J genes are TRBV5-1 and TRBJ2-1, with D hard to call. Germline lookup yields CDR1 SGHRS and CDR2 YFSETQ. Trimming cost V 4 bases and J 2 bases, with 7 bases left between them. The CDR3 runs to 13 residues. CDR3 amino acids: CASSPVAYNEQFF. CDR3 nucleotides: TGCGCCAGCAGCCCGGTGGCCTACAATGAGCAGTTCTTC.

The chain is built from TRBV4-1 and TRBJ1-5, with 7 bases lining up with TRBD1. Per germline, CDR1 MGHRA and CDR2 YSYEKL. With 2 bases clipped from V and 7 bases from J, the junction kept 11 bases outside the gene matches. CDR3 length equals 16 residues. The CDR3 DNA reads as TGCGCCAGCAGCCAAATACCAGGGGGAATCGGACAGCCCCAGCATTTT. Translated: CASSQIPGGIGQPQHF.

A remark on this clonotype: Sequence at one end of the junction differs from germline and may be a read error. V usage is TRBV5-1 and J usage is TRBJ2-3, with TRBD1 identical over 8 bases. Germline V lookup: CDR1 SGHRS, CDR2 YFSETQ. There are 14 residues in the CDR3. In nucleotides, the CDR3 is TGCGCCAGCAGGGACCCAGGGGGCACAGATGCGCAGTATTTT. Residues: CASRDPGGTDAQYF.

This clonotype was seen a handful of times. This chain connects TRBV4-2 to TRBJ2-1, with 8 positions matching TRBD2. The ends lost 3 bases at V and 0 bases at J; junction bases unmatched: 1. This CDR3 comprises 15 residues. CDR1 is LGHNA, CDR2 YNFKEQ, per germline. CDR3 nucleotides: TGTGCCAGCAGCCACCGGGAGGGCTCCTACAATGAGCAGTTCTTC. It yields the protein CASSHREGSYNEQFF.

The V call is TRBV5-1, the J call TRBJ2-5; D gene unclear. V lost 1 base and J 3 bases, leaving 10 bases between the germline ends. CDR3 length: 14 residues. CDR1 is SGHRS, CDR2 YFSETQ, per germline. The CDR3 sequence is CASSLKGSKETQYF. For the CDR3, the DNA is TGCGCCAGCAGCTTGAAGGGCTCGAAAGAGACCCAGTACTTC. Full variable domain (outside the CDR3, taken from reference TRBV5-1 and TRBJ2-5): KAGVTQTPRYLIKTRGQQVTLSCSPISGHRSVSWYQQTPGQGLQFLFEYFSETQRNKGNFPGRFSGRQFSNSRSEMNVSTLELGDSALYLCASSLKGSKETQYFGPGTRLLVL.

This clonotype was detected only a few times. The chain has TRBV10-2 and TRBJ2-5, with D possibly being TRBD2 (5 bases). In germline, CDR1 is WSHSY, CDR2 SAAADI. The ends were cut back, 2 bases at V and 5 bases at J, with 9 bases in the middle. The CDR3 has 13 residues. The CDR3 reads CASSEAGGETQYF. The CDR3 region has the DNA TGCGCCAGCAGTGAGGCGGGCGGGGAGACCCAGTACTTC.

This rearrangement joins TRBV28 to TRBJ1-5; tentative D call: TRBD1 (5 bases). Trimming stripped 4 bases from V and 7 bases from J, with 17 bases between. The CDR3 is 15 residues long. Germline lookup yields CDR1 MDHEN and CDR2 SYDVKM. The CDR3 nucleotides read TGTGCCAGCAGTTCGATTCAGGGCGCCCACCAGCCCCAGCATTTT. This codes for CASSSIQGAHQPQHF.

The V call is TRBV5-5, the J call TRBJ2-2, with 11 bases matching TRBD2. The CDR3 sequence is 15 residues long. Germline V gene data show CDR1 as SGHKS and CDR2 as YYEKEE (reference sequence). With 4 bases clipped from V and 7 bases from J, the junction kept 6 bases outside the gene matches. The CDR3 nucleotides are TGTGCCAGCAGCCCCCGACTAGCGGGGAGCGGGGAGCTGTTTTTT. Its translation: CASSPRLAGSGELFF.

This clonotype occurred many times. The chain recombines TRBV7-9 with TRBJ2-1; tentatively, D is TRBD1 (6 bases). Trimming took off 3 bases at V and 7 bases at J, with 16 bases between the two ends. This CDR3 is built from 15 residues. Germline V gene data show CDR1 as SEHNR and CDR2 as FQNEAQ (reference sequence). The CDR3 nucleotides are TGTGCCAGCAGCTTTTTAGGAACAGGGCAGAATGAGCAGTTCTTC. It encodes CASSFLGTGQNEQFF.

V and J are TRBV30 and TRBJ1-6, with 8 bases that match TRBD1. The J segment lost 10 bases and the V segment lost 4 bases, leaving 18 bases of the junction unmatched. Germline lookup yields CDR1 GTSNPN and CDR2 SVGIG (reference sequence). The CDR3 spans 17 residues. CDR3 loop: CAWTPGTGSFLGSPLHF. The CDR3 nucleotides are TGTGCCTGGACCCCCGGGACAGGTTCTTTTTTGGGATCACCCCTCCACTTT.

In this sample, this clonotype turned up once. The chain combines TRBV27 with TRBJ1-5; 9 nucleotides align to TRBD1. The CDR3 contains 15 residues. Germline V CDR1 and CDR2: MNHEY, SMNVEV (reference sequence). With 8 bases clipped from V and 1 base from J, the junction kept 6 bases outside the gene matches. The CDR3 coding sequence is TGTGCCAGCGGCCGGGACAGGGAGAGCAATCAGCCCCAGCATTTT. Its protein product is CASGRDRESNQPQHF.

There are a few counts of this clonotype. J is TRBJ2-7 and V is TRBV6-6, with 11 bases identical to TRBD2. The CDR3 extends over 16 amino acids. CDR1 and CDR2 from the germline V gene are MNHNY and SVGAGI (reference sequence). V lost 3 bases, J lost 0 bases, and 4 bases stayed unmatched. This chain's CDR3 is CASSYAGTSGSYEQYV. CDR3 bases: TGTGCCAGCAGTTATGCCGGGACTAGCGGCTCCTACGAGCAGTACGTC.

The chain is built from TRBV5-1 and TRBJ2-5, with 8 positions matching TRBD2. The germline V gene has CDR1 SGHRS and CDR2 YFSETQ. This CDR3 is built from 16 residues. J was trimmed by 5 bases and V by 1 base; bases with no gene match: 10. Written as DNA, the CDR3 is TGCGCCAGCAGCTTGTTTCCAGCGGGGGCCGGGGAGACCCAGTACTTC. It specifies CASSLFPAGAGETQYF. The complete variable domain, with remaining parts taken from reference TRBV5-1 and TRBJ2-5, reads KAGVTQTPRYLIKTRGQQVTLSCSPISGHRSVSWYQQTPGQGLQFLFEYFSETQRNKGNFPGRFSGRQFSNSRSEMNVSTLELGDSALYLCASSLFPAGAGETQYFGPGTRLLVL.

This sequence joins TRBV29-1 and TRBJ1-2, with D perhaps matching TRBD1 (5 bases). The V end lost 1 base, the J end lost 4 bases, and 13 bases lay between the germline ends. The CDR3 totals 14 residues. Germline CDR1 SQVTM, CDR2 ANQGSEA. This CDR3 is CSVEGFYRGYGYTF. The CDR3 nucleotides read TGCAGCGTTGAAGGGTTTTATAGGGGCTATGGCTACACCTTC.